The source of this T cell receptor (beta chain) is a study of cytomegalovirus exposure and HLA in healthy donors. Study-level information: Of some 410 genotyped donors, 75% to 90% grouped in the Caucasian-associated ancestry cluster.

In the case of this clone: Antigen specificity is unknown.

Primers: 60 Vbeta forward and 13 Jbeta reverse. As processed by the authors: Approximately 80 million unique TCR beta chains, roughly 11 million of them shared, were counted by a later analysis. TCRdb's copy holds only in-frame clones and misses some; the assay was immunoSEQ multiplex PCR. V, J and clone size reflect that table, while D and trimming were determined from the DNA. This table has roughly 250,000 clones, approximately 70% appearing once. Study results and limitations: Cytomegalovirus-associated status was assigned to about 180 TCR beta chains. Sequences of the TCR beta chain were said to predict the HLA-A and HLA-B alleles of most subjects accurately.

Trimming left V 5 bases short and J 4 bases short, with 6 bases between. CDR1 and CDR2 (germline): SEHNR, FQNEAQ (reference sequence). The CDR3 has 11 amino acids. This clonotype was sampled from a female donor in good health and CMV-seronegative. Input material: PBMCs. The J gene is TRBJ2-7, the V gene TRBV7-9; no reliable D call. In DNA, the CDR3 is TGTGCCAGCAGCGCCAGTTACGAGCAGTACTTC. It is translated as CASSASYEQYF.